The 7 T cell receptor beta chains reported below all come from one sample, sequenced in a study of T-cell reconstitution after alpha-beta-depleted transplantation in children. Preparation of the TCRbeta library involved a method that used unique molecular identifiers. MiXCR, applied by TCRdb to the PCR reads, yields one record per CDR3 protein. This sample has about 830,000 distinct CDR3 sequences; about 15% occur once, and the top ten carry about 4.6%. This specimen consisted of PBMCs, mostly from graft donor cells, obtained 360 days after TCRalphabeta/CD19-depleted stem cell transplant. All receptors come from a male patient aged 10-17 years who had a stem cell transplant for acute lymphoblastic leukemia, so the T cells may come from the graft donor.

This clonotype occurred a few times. In nucleotides, the CDR3 is TGCAGTGCTTCCGGGACAGGGTTCACCGGGGAGCTGTTTTTT. Translated, it gives CSASGTGFTGELFF. The chain combines TRBV20-1 with TRBJ2-2; TRBD1 aligns across 9 bases. With 5 bases clipped from V and 4 bases from J, the junction kept 5 bases outside the gene matches. This CDR3 has 14 amino acids. Germline V lookup: CDR1 DFQATT, CDR2 SNEGSKA (reference sequence).

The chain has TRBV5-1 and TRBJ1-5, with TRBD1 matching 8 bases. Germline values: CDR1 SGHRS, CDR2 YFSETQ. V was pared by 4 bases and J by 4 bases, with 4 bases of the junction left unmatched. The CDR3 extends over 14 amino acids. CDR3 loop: CASSATGGNQPQHF. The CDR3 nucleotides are TGCGCCAGCAGCGCAACAGGGGGGAATCAGCCCCAGCATTTT.

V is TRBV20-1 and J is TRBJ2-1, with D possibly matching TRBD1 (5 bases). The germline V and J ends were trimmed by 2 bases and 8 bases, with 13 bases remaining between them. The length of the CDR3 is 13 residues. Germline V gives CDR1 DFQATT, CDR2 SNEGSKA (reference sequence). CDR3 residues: CSARLRAHDEQFF. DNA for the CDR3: TGCAGTGCTAGACTCAGGGCGCACGATGAGCAGTTCTTC.

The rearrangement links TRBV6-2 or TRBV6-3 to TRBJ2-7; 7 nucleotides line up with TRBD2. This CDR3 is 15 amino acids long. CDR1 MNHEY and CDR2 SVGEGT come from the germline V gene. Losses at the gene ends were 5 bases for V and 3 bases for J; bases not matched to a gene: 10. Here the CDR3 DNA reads TGTGCCAGCAGTCTCGGACTAGAGGAGGGCTACGAGCAGTACTTC. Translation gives CASSLGLEEGYEQYF.

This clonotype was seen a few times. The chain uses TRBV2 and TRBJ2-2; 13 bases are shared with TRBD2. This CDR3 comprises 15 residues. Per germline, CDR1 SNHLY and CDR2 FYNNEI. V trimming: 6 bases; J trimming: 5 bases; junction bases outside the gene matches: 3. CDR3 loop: CASSGTSGATGELFF. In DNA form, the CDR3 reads TGTGCCAGCAGCGGGACTAGCGGGGCGACCGGGGAGCTGTTTTTT.

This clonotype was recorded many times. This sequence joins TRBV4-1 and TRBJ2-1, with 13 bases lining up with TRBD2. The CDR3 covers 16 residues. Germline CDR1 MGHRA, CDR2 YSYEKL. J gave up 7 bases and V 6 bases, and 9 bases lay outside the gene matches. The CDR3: CASSRTSGRKENEQFF. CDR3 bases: TGCGCCAGCAGTCGGACTAGCGGGAGAAAAGAGAATGAGCAGTTCTTC.

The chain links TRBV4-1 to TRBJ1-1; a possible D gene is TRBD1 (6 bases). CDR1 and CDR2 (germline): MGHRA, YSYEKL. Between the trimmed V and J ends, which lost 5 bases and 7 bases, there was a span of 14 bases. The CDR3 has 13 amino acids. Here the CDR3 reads CASSSDRTDEAFF. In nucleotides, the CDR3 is TGCGCCAGCAGCTCGGACAGAACCGATGAAGCTTTCTTT.